This is a list of T cell receptor beta chains from one sample in a study of blood T cell repertoires in COVID-19. Produced via immunoSEQ multiplex PCR; TCRdb's table is partial and in-frame only. Here the sample spans about 240,000 clones, roughly 90% being singletons. Sequenced material: PBMCs or T cells enriched from blood (not recorded which). The receptors stem from a woman in her 30s with acute COVID-19. Both conserved end residues are trimmed from each CDR3.

V: TRBV25-1; CDR3: ASSGIVNEQF
V: TRBV11-2; CDR3: ASSLRQGVEAF
V: TRBV5-1; CDR3: ASSLGQANQPQH
V: TRBV3-1/TRBV3-2; CDR3: ASSQVNGGNTEAF
V: TRBV5-1; CDR3: ASSLGAGAGNEKLF
V: TRBV4-3; CDR3: ASSQEPGGNTGELF
V: TRBV5-6; CDR3: ASSFGRGSGYT
V: TRBV27; CDR3: ARPRQGQSSGNTIY
V: TRBV19; CDR3: ASTPGGLQPQH
V: TRBV7-6; CDR3: ASSLRGTGGGLPEAF
V: TRBV7-2; CDR3: ASSPQVGGTDTEAF
V: TRBV29-1; CDR3: SVPGQATDTQY
V: TRBV6-5; CDR3: ASSYQTNTGELF
V: TRBV24-1; CDR3: ATSDLTAQVGTEAF
V: TRBV19; CDR3: ASSTPAGEYGYT
V: TRBV5-5; CDR3: ASSTTGGDSPLH
V: TRBV7-8; CDR3: ASSLGQGAGETQY
V: TRBV10-2; CDR3: ASHGGTGPNEKLF
V: TRBV3-1/TRBV3-2; CDR3: ASSRTGNYGYT
V: TRBV12-5; CDR3: ASGLKSGQTLYGYT
V: TRBV29-1; CDR3: SVGEPLQGYGYT
V: TRBV2; CDR3: ASLTGGADGYT
V: TRBV14; CDR3: ASSQGVNLGNTIY
V: TRBV10-1; CDR3: ASSVDTTNEKLF
V: TRBV7-9; CDR3: ASSLGDRNYGYT
V: TRBV27; CDR3: ASSTLGSWPGGAQETQY
V: TRBV29-1; CDR3: SVGTYTYEQY
V: TRBV30; CDR3: AWSGHQNTEAF
V: TRBV25-1; CDR3: ASSELSEVYEKLF
V: TRBV29-1; CDR3: SVSWTGMGEQY
V: TRBV9; CDR3: ASSVDLRDSPLH
V: TRBV5-6; CDR3: ASSFRSGTVNEKLF
V: TRBV5-6; CDR3: ASSFLGIGSSPLH
V: TRBV7-2; CDR3: ASSRTGDIQY
V: TRBV30; CDR3: AWSADRDLNTEAF
V: TRBV25-1; CDR3: ASRYHGDGYT
V: TRBV10-2; CDR3: ASSGRDSLTNTEAF
V: TRBV5-6; CDR3: ASSWGQENYGYT
V: TRBV4-1; CDR3: ASSLERTAQNIQY
V: TRBV11-3; CDR3: ASSLTSGGAEEQF
V: TRBV2; CDR3: ASSGHPRNTIY
V: TRBV27; CDR3: ASSPLTHTGSGNQPQH
V: TRBV14; CDR3: ASSFHAGQGMGTQY
V: TRBV5-1; CDR3: ASSYSGGSYEQY
V: TRBV27; CDR3: ATKRGQTLSYNSPLH
V: TRBV6-4; CDR3: ASSDLAGGAYEQY
V: TRBV7-9; CDR3: ASSLAQGAEGYT
V: TRBV2; CDR3: ASTGTGATGELF
V: TRBV4-1; CDR3: ASSQVTGVNTEAF
V: TRBV5-1; CDR3: ASSLTTGQGNNSPLH
V: TRBV7-9; CDR3: ASSSPPGQGGEKLF
V: TRBV7-6; CDR3: ASSLLRGMGETQY